These 3 T cell receptor beta chains were sequenced from one sample in a study of T cells in localized non-small cell lung cancer. Data came from immunoSEQ multiplex PCR; TCRdb stores just in-frame clones and leaves some out. The data hold some 1,600 clones, with roughly 21% observed a single time. The source material was lung tumor tissue, sampled before any cancer treatment. These TCRs come from a male donor aged 60 or over with stage I lung adenocarcinoma.

The chain employs TRBV6-8 and TRBJ1-5, with 9 bases identical to TRBD1. The CDR3 has 16 residues. Germline V gives CDR1 MNHGY, CDR2 SAAAGT. The V and J ends lost 4 bases and 7 bases, in that order; junction bases with no gene match: 11. The CDR3 DNA reads as TGTGCCAGCAGTTCTGGATACAGGGGGCGCGGGCAGCCCCAGCATTTT. This sequence encodes CASSSGYRGRGQPQHF.

The chain is built from TRBV28 and TRBJ1-4; D possibly corresponds to TRBD1 (5 bases). The CDR3 sequence is 15 residues long. Looked up from germline, CDR1 is MDHEN and CDR2 is SYDVKM. Trimming removed 6 bases from V and 5 bases from J, with 16 bases in between. This CDR3 reads CASRKRDGGNEKLFF. In nucleotides, the CDR3 is TGTGCCAGCAGAAAAAGGGACGGAGGGAATGAAAAACTGTTTTTT. Full variable domain (rest looked up from reference TRBV28 and TRBJ1-4): DVKVTQSSRYLVKRTGEKVFLECVQDMDHENMFWYRQDPGLGLRLIYFSYDVKMKEKGDIPEGYSVSREKKERFSLILESASTNQTSMYLCASRKRDGGNEKLFFGSGTQLSVL.

This clone was recorded a few times. The chain joins TRBV2 to TRBJ2-5; 11 nucleotides match TRBD1. The length of the CDR3 is 14 residues. J was trimmed by 2 bases and V by 8 bases; bases with no gene match: 4. Germline CDR1 is SNHLY and CDR2 is FYNNEI. The CDR3 nucleotides read TGTGCCAGCGGGGGGACAGGGGGACAAGAGACCCAGTACTTC. This translates into CASGGTGGQETQYF.